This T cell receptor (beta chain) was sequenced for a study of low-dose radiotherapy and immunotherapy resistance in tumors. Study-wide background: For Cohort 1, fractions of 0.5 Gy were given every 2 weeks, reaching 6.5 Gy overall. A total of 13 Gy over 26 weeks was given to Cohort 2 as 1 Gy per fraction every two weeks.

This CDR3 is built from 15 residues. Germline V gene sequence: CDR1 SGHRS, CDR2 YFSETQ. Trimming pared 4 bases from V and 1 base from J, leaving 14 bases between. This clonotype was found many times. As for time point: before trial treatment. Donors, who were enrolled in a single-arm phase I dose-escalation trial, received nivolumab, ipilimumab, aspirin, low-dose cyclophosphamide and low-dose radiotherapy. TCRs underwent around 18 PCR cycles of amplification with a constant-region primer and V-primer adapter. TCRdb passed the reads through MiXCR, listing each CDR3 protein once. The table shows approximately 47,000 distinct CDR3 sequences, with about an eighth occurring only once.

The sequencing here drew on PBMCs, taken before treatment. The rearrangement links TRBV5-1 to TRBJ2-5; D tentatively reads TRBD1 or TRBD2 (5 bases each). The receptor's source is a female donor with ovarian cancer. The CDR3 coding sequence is TGCGCCAGCAGCCTAGGGGAGCGAACCCAAGAGACCCAGTACTTC. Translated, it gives CASSLGERTQETQYF.